The 17 T cell receptor beta chains given below trace back to one sample, sequenced in a study of siplizumab effects on memory and regulatory T cells (dated by TCRdb to the late 2010s). Libraries were made using the immunoSEQ multiplex PCR assay. Here the immuneACCESS table is served through TCRdb, limited to in-frame sequences with V and J called. Missing clones are a known gap in these copies; in checked studies unresolved V genes cover under half, and the rest lacks a known reason. The sample has roughly 100,000 clones on record, roughly 92% of them singletons. Roughly 1.1% of the sample is taken by the ten largest. The sequenced sample consisted of CD4+ T cells sorted from blood. Source of these receptors: a human donor in good health.

The chain couples TRBV6-5 to TRBJ1-1; the match to TRBD1 covers 7 bases. The CDR3 covers 12 residues. Germline V gene sequence: CDR1 MNHEY, CDR2 SVGAGI. V shed 4 bases and J 11 bases; nucleotides not matched to a gene: 7. CDR3 sequence (DNA): TGTGCCAGCAGTTCCGCACAGGGGATGGCTTTCTTT. The encoded protein is CASSSAQGMAFF.

Turning to this clone: This sample includes further DNA sequences coding for the same CDR3. The chain combines TRBV30 with TRBJ1-5, with a tentative D call TRBD1 (5 bases). Trimming took off 0 bases at V and 7 bases at J, with 10 bases between the two ends. CDR3 size: 13 residues. Germline V gives CDR1 GTSNPN, CDR2 SVGIG (reference sequence). The DNA of the CDR3 is TGTGCCTGGAGTGTGCAGGGCCGGCAGCCCCAGCATTTT. This codes for CAWSVQGRQPQHF.

The rearrangement links TRBV5-6 to TRBJ2-1; 14 bases are shared with TRBD2. Per the germline V gene, CDR1 is SGHDT and CDR2 is YYEEEE. Trimming took 4 bases from V and 7 from J; bases not matched to a gene: 10. This CDR3 is 17 amino acids long. CDR3 loop: CASSPRPGLAGENEQFF. The CDR3 nucleotides read TGTGCCAGCAGCCCTCGTCCGGGACTAGCGGGAGAGAATGAGCAGTTCTTC.

The chain links TRBV11-2 to TRBJ2-7, with D perhaps given as TRBD1 or TRBD2 (5 bases each). V lost 7 bases and J 3 bases, leaving 16 bases between the germline ends. The CDR3 has 14 residues. CDR1 and CDR2 (germline): SGHAT, FQNNGV. The CDR3 DNA is TGTGCCAGCAAATCATCAGGGAGAGGCTACGAGCAGTACTTC. It codes for CASKSSGRGYEQYF.

This rearrangement joins TRBV5-1 to TRBJ2-2; no firm D call. The length of the CDR3 is 13 residues. The V and J ends lost 4 bases and 7 bases respectively, with 11 bases between them. The germline gives CDR1 SGHRS, CDR2 YFSETQ. Here the CDR3 DNA reads TGCGCCAGCAGCCAAGACATCGACGGGGAGCTGTTTTTT. As protein: CASSQDIDGELFF.

The V gene is TRBV14, the J gene TRBJ2-1; D gene unclear. Germline values: CDR1 SGHDN, CDR2 FVKESK. The CDR3 is 11 residues long. V lost 1 base to trimming and J lost 9 bases, with 4 bases between them. CDR3 protein: CASSQAIEQFF. DNA for the CDR3: TGTGCCAGCAGCCAAGCAATTGAGCAGTTCTTC.

V usage is TRBV19 and J usage is TRBJ1-5; D might be TRBD1 (6 bases). Germline V gene data show CDR1 as LNHDA and CDR2 as SQIVND (reference sequence). The CDR3 is made up of 14 amino acids. V gave up 1 base and J gave up 5 bases, with 9 bases separating them. DNA of the CDR3: TGTGCCAGTAGTATAGTAGGGGGTCATCAGCCCCAGCATTTT. It translates to CASSIVGGHQPQHF.

This chain connects TRBV6-4 to TRBJ1-5; TRBD1 is a possible D gene (5 bases). Germline V gene sequence: CDR1 MRHNA, CDR2 SNTAGT. This CDR3 is built from 14 residues. Trimming pared 9 bases from V and 1 base from J, leaving 13 bases between. The DNA of the CDR3 is TGTGCCAGACCCTACGGGGACAGCAATCAGCCCCAGCATTTT. Translated: CARPYGDSNQPQHF.

This clone appeared once. The chain has TRBV2 and TRBJ1-5, with a possible D match to TRBD1 (5 bases). Germline CDR1 is SNHLY and CDR2 is FYNNEI. The ends were cut back, 2 bases at V and 7 bases at J, with 18 bases in the middle. The CDR3 runs 16 residues. This CDR3 is CASSERVGGVRQPQHF. The CDR3 bases are TGTGCCAGCAGTGAACGGGTTGGAGGGGTTCGGCAGCCCCAGCATTTT. Drawing the rest from reference TRBV2 and TRBJ1-5, the complete variable domain is EPEVTQTPSHQVTQMGQEVILRCVPISNHLYFYWYRQILGQKVEFLVSFYNNEISEKSEIFDDQFSVERPDGSNFTLKIRSTKLEDSAMYFCASSERVGGVRQPQHFGDGTRLSIL.

The chain employs TRBV25-1 and TRBJ2-5, with D possibly being TRBD2 (6 bases). This CDR3 comprises 12 residues. Germline CDR1 is MGHDK and CDR2 is SYGVNS. V gave up 6 bases and J gave up 5 bases, with 10 bases separating them. In DNA form, the CDR3 reads TGTGCCAGCAGCCGTGGGGGGGAGACCCAGTACTTC. Translation: CASSRGGETQYF.

This clone was seen just once. The chain joins TRBV7-2 to TRBJ2-3; D is unresolved. CDR3 length equals 16 residues. V gave up 1 base and J gave up 0 bases, with 11 bases separating them. CDR1 and CDR2 (germline): SGHTA, FQGNSA. The CDR3 sequence: CASSLGPRVSTDTQYF. CDR3 DNA sequence: TGTGCCAGCAGCTTAGGCCCCAGAGTAAGCACAGATACGCAGTATTTT.

V gene TRBV7-9 combines with J gene TRBJ2-3; TRBD2 agrees at 11 bases. V shed 7 bases and J 3 bases; nucleotides not matched to a gene: 6. The CDR3 extends over 15 amino acids. The germline V gene encodes CDR1 SEHNR and CDR2 FQNEAQ (reference sequence). CDR3 protein: CASTLTSGITDTQYF. CDR3 nucleotide sequence: TGTGCCAGCACCCTGACTAGCGGGATAACAGATACGCAGTATTTT.

The rearrangement joins TRBV27 to TRBJ2-1; TRBD2 agrees at 8 bases. Per the germline V gene, CDR1 is MNHEY and CDR2 is SMNVEV (reference sequence). V lost 5 bases and J lost 6; bases outside the gene matches: 12. The CDR3 runs 16 residues. This chain's CDR3 is CASSQTGLVFINEQFF. The DNA of the CDR3 is TGTGCCAGCAGTCAGACGGGACTAGTCTTCATCAATGAGCAGTTCTTC.

This clone was observed once. V gene TRBV29-1 combines with J gene TRBJ2-1; perhaps TRBD1 as D (6 bases). CDR3 length equals 11 residues. CDR1 is SQVTM and CDR2 is ANQGSEA in the germline V gene. Trimming removed 7 bases at V and 4 bases at J, with 8 bases between. In DNA, the CDR3 is TGCAGCGCACAGGGTTACAATGAGCAGTTCTTC. It yields the protein CSAQGYNEQFF.

In its sample, this clone was seen once. This chain connects TRBV6-5 to TRBJ2-7; TRBD1 matches at 9 bases. CDR1 is MNHEY, CDR2 SVGAGI, per germline. The junction had 4 bases not matched to a gene; V was cut back by 6 bases and J by 7 bases. CDR3 length equals 12 residues. CDR3: CASSRDRVEQYF. DNA of the CDR3: TGTGCCAGCAGCCGGGACAGGGTGGAGCAGTACTTC.

The genes are TRBV9 and TRBJ2-7, with D perhaps assigned TRBD1 or TRBD2 (5 bases each). CDR1 and CDR2 (germline): SGDLS, YYNGEE. V dropped 4 bases and J dropped 4 bases, with 15 bases sitting between them. This CDR3 is 14 amino acids long. CDR3 protein: CASSSVGEAYEQYF. The CDR3 nucleotides read TGTGCCAGCAGCTCAGTGGGGGAAGCTTACGAGCAGTACTTC.

The CDR3 here is CAGSSIGTGELFF. The CDR3 DNA is TGTGCCGGATCTAGCATAGGCACCGGGGAGCTGTTTTTT. The V gene is TRBV2, the J gene TRBJ2-2, with D perhaps TRBD2 (5 bases). CDR3 length: 13 residues. V lost 11 bases and J 4 bases, leaving 14 bases between the germline ends. Germline CDR1 and CDR2: SNHLY and FYNNEI.